The 28 T cell receptor beta chains reported below all come from one sample, sequenced in a study of blood T cell repertoires in COVID-19. TCRdb keeps only in-frame clones here, not all; method: immunoSEQ multiplex PCR. The profile shows about 480,000 clones, roughly 90% of them singletons. Sequencing was done on a sample of PBMCs or T cells enriched from blood (not recorded which). Receptors originate from a woman in her 40s who had recovered from COVID-19.

This sequence joins TRBV10-2 and TRBJ2-7, with 9 bases aligning to TRBD2. Germline assignment: CDR1 WSHSY and CDR2 SAAADI. The CDR3 has 13 residues. Trimming removed 6 bases from V and 3 bases from J; junction bases left unmatched: 3. The CDR3 loop reads CASREREDYEQYF. CDR3 nucleotide sequence: TGCGCCAGCAGGGAGCGGGAGGACTACGAGCAGTACTTC.

This rearrangement joins TRBV7-9 to TRBJ1-3, with 7 bases identical to TRBD1. The CDR3 loop spans 16 amino acids. The V gene's germline CDR1 is SEHNR and CDR2 FQNEAQ (reference sequence). Trimming at V came to 0 bases and at J to 2 bases, leaving 4 bases not matched to a gene. CDR3 protein: CASSLAQGEAGNTIYF. The DNA for the CDR3 is TGTGCCAGCAGCTTAGCGCAGGGGGAGGCTGGAAACACCATATATTTT.

The J gene is TRBJ2-7, the V gene TRBV12-5; the D gene is possibly TRBD2 (5 bases). The length of the CDR3 is 15 residues. V lost 0 bases to trimming and J lost 4 bases, with 13 bases between them. Germline loops: CDR1 LGHNT, CDR2 FRNRAP. CDR3 nucleotides: TGTGCTAGTGGTTTGGTCCGGGAAGGTGGGTACGAGCAGTACTTC. Amino acid sequence: CASGLVREGGYEQYF. Full variable domain (outside the CDR3, taken from reference TRBV12-5 and TRBJ2-7): DARVTQTPRHKVTEMGQEVTMRCQPILGHNTVFWYRQTMMQGLELLAYFRNRAPLDDSGMPKDRFSAEMPDATLATLKIQPSEPRDSAVYFCASGLVREGGYEQYFGPGTRLTVT.

The V and J genes are TRBV7-9 and TRBJ1-2; D not resolved. Germline V gene data show CDR1 as SEHNR and CDR2 as FQNEAQ (reference sequence). The CDR3 is 14 residues long. V was cut by 2 bases and J by 8 bases, with 15 bases left in between. CDR3 sequence reads: CASSLLGEQRGYTF. DNA for the CDR3: TGTGCCAGCAGCTTATTGGGTGAACAGCGGGGCTACACCTTC.

The CDR3 loop is CASSPQTSGHTGGEQYF. The CDR3 nucleotides read TGTGCCAGCTCACCTCAGACTAGCGGCCATACGGGGGGCGAGCAGTACTTC. The genes are TRBV18 and TRBJ2-7, with 9 bases matching TRBD2. The V gene's germline CDR1 is KGHSH and CDR2 LQKENI. Losses at the gene ends were 3 bases for V and 6 bases for J; bases not matched to a gene: 15. This CDR3 contains 17 residues.

The rearrangement links TRBV7-9 to TRBJ2-1; D is undetermined. The V end lost 7 bases, the J end lost 5 bases, and 9 bases lay between the germline ends. Per the germline V gene, CDR1 is SEHNR and CDR2 is FQNEAQ (reference sequence). The CDR3 totals 12 residues. CDR3 sequence: CASIHYNNEQFF. The CDR3 coding sequence is TGTGCCAGCATTCACTACAACAATGAGCAGTTCTTC.

With regard to this clone: The same CDR3 arises from other DNA sequences in this sample as well. The chain has TRBV3-1 (or the pseudogene TRBV3-2) and TRBJ2-7, with 9 positions matching TRBD1. Per germline, CDR1 LGHDT and CDR2 YNNKEL (reference sequence). This CDR3 has 14 amino acids. V lost 1 base to trimming and J lost 4 bases; unmatched junction nucleotides: 2. This chain's CDR3 is CASSQGTGAYEQYF. As DNA, the CDR3 is TGTGCCAGCAGCCAAGGGACAGGGGCGTACGAGCAGTACTTC.

V usage is TRBV7-2 and J usage is TRBJ1-1; D possibly corresponds to TRBD1 (6 bases). V lost 7 bases, J lost 7 bases, and 22 bases lay in between. Germline lookup yields CDR1 SGHTA and CDR2 FQGNSA. The CDR3 runs 15 residues. CDR3 nucleotides: TGTGCCAGCACCGGAACAGGGTTAAGAAACCTTGAAGCTTTCTTT. Its translation: CASTGTGLRNLEAFF.

CDR3 sequence: CAISERQIAYEQYF. CDR3 DNA sequence: TGTGCCATCAGTGAGCGACAGATAGCCTACGAGCAGTACTTC. The chain employs TRBV10-3 and TRBJ2-7; D may be TRBD1 (5 bases). CDR1 ENHRY and CDR2 SYGVKD come from the germline V gene. This CDR3 contains 14 residues. Trimming pared 2 bases from V and 2 bases from J, leaving 10 bases between.

This rearrangement joins TRBV11-3 to TRBJ2-3, with D possibly matching TRBD1 (6 bases). The germline gives CDR1 SGHNT, CDR2 YENEEA. This CDR3 is built from 14 residues. Trimming shortened V by 5 bases and J by 1 base, and 10 bases separated the two germline ends. CDR3 amino acids: CASSRDIRTDTQYF. The CDR3 DNA follows: TGTGCCAGCAGCAGGGACATTCGCACAGATACGCAGTATTTT.

The chain uses TRBV27 and TRBJ2-7; 7 bases match TRBD1. Germline lookup yields CDR1 MNHEY and CDR2 SMNVEV (reference sequence). V was clipped by 7 bases and J by 1 base; unmatched bases: 10. The CDR3 loop spans 15 amino acids. The chain's CDR3 is CASTLRGGLSYEQYF. In nucleotides, the CDR3 is TGTGCCAGCACCCTACGAGGGGGCCTATCCTACGAGCAGTACTTC.

V usage is TRBV15 and J usage is TRBJ1-5; D may be TRBD1 (5 bases). This CDR3 spans 16 amino acids. The germline V and J ends were trimmed by 4 bases and 7 bases, with 20 bases remaining between them. The germline CDR1 and CDR2 sequences are LNHNV and YYDKDF (reference sequence). CDR3 nucleotide sequence: TGTGCCACCAGCAAGGGAGGCCAGGGTGTCCAACAGCCCCAGCATTTT. Its translation: CATSKGGQGVQQPQHF. Supplemented by reference TRBV15 and TRBJ1-5, the full variable domain reads DAMVIQNPRYQVTQFGKPVTLSCSQTLNHNVMYWYQQKSSQAPKLLFHYYDKDFNNEADTPDNFQSRRPNTSFCFLDIRSPGLGDTAMYLCATSKGGQGVQQPQHFGDGTRLSIL.

The chain couples TRBV10-2 to TRBJ1-5, with 10 bases lining up with TRBD1. The CDR3 is 13 amino acids. Germline trimming cut 8 bases from V and 7 bases from J; bases unmatched to any gene: 5. CDR1 is WSHSY, CDR2 SAAADI, per germline. Written as DNA, the CDR3 is TGCGCCAGCCGGGACAGGGGTGGCCAGCCCCAGCATTTT. Amino acids: CASRDRGGQPQHF.

The CDR3, as DNA: TGTGCCAGCAGCCTTCAGGGGGCGGGCACCGGGGAGCTGTTTTTT. This codes for CASSLQGAGTGELFF. The chain combines TRBV3-1 (or the pseudogene TRBV3-2) with TRBJ2-2; 8 bases match TRBD1. The CDR3 has 15 residues. V lost 4 bases to trimming and J lost 4 bases; unmatched junction nucleotides: 5. Germline CDR1 is LGHDT and CDR2 is YNNKEL (reference sequence).

Here the CDR3 DNA reads TGTGCCAGCTCACCACTTAGCGGGGGCCGAAACACTGAAGCTTTCTTT. Protein: CASSPLSGGRNTEAFF. The chain uses TRBV18 and TRBJ1-1, with D maybe TRBD1 (6 bases). Germline-derived CDR1 and CDR2 are KGHSH and LQKENI. Deletions cut 1 base from V and 2 bases from J, with 14 bases between. This CDR3 is 16 amino acids long.

V gene TRBV18 combines with J gene TRBJ1-3, with D unclear. The CDR3 extends over 16 amino acids. The germline V gene has CDR1 KGHSH and CDR2 LQKENI. Trimming took 0 bases from V and 0 from J, leaving 9 bases between them. The CDR3 protein is CASSPPRGSSGNTIYF. The CDR3 nucleotides read TGTGCCAGCTCACCACCTCGAGGGTCCTCTGGAAACACCATATATTTT.

A single count supports this clone. The V gene is TRBV5-4, the J gene TRBJ2-7, with TRBD2 matching over 9 bases. Germline V lookup: CDR1 SGHNT, CDR2 YYREEE (reference sequence). Losses at the gene ends were 2 bases for V and 3 bases for J; bases not matched to a gene: 3. The CDR3 is 14 amino acids. The CDR3 nucleotides are TGTGCCAGCAGCTTCGATAGCGGGAGCTACGAGCAGTACTTC. This codes for CASSFDSGSYEQYF.

The chain links TRBV7-9 to TRBJ1-2; the D gene is possibly TRBD1 (5 bases). Trimming removed 2 bases at V and 3 bases at J, with 13 bases between. Germline CDR1 SEHNR, CDR2 FQNEAQ (reference sequence). This CDR3 comprises 15 residues. CDR3 DNA: TGTGCCAGCAGCTTATCGCCGGGGGGATACTATGGCTACACCTTC. This sequence encodes CASSLSPGGYYGYTF. The full variable domain, rest sourced from reference TRBV7-9 and TRBJ1-2, is DTGVSQNPRHKITKRGQNVTFRCDPISEHNRLYWYRQTLGQGPEFLTYFQNEAQLEKSRLLSDRFSAERPKGSFSTLEIQRTEQGDSAMYLCASSLSPGGYYGYTFGSGTRLTVV.

This clone was seen a handful of times. CDR3 amino acids: CASSQDSGTNTGELFF. CDR3 DNA sequence: TGCGCCAGCAGCCAAGATTCCGGGACGAACACCGGGGAGCTGTTTTTT. V usage is TRBV4-3 and J usage is TRBJ2-2; weak D call: TRBD2 (5 bases). The CDR3 covers 16 residues. Per the germline V gene, CDR1 is LGHNA and CDR2 is YSLEER. With 0 bases removed from V and 0 bases from J, the gap between germline ends came to 8 bases.

V and J are TRBV12-3 or TRBV12-4 and TRBJ2-7, with a tentative D call TRBD1 (5 bases). There are 13 residues in the CDR3. V gave up 3 bases and J gave up 2 bases, with 8 bases separating them. The CDR3 loop is CASSLGPPYEQYF. Here the CDR3 DNA reads TGTGCCAGCAGTTTGGGGCCCCCCTACGAGCAGTACTTC.

The chain has TRBV12-3 or TRBV12-4 and TRBJ1-2; D is unclear. Trimming cost V 5 bases and J 11 bases, with 3 bases left between them. The CDR3 length is 8 residues. This CDR3 is CASSPYTF. CDR3 nucleotides: TGTGCCAGCAGTCCATACACCTTC.

J is TRBJ2-7 and V is TRBV7-2; 9 nucleotides agree with TRBD2. The CDR3 totals 15 residues. Germline CDR1 SGHTA, CDR2 FQGNSA. The ends lost 5 bases at V and 5 bases at J; junction bases unmatched: 10. The CDR3 DNA reads as TGTGCCAGCAGCCTGATAGCGGGAGAGCCACACGAGCAGTACTTC. Translation gives CASSLIAGEPHEQYF.

This sequence joins TRBV12-3 or TRBV12-4 and TRBJ2-7, with a possible D match to TRBD1 (5 bases). This CDR3 is 12 amino acids long. V lost 5 bases and J 4 bases, leaving 9 bases between the germline ends. The CDR3 coding sequence is TGTGCCAGCAGTGTGGGGCCTTACGAGCAGTACTTC. It translates to CASSVGPYEQYF.

The chain joins TRBV6-2 or TRBV6-3 to TRBJ2-7, with D unresolved. Germline V gene sequence: CDR1 MNHEY, CDR2 SVGEGT. Trimming removed 3 bases from V and 0 bases from J, with 18 bases in between. CDR3 length: 17 residues. The CDR3 coding sequence is TGTGCCAGCAGTTATTCCCCGGGTCGGAGAGGCTCCTACGAGCAGTACTTC. Translation: CASSYSPGRRGSYEQYF.

This chain links TRBV5-1 with TRBJ2-2, with 10 bases matching TRBD1. J was trimmed by 4 bases and V by 1 base; bases with no gene match: 10. The CDR3 consists of 18 residues. The germline gives CDR1 SGHRS, CDR2 YFSETQ. The CDR3 sequence is CASSLYPTGGAGTGELFF. In DNA form, the CDR3 reads TGCGCCAGCAGCTTGTATCCGACAGGGGGCGCGGGCACCGGGGAGCTGTTTTTT.

The chain carries TRBV5-1 and TRBJ1-1; maybe TRBD1 (5 bases). The germline CDR1 and CDR2 sequences are SGHRS and YFSETQ. The CDR3 length is 16 residues. The V gene lost 3 bases and the J gene lost 5 bases, with 20 bases spanning the gap. The DNA for the CDR3 is TGCGCCAGCAGCTCACAGCTGGGGGGAAGAGGGACTGAAGCTTTCTTT. It specifies CASSSQLGGRGTEAFF.

The genes are TRBV30 and TRBJ2-1; D remains unclear. Germline values: CDR1 GTSNPN, CDR2 SVGIG (reference sequence). This CDR3 has 15 residues. V dropped 6 bases and J dropped 2 bases, with 17 bases sitting between them. The CDR3 DNA follows: TGTGCCTGCCCGTCCCCGGCGGCCGCCTACAATGAGCAGTTCTTC. Translation gives CACPSPAAAYNEQFF.

The chain couples TRBV10-1 to TRBJ2-1, with 11 bases matching TRBD1. V was clipped by 2 bases and J by 6 bases; unmatched bases: 6. The CDR3 contains 16 residues. Germline lookup yields CDR1 WNHNN and CDR2 SYGVQD (reference sequence). CDR3 sequence: CASSEVGQGARNEQFF. The CDR3 bases are TGCGCCAGCAGTGAGGTAGGACAGGGGGCCCGCAATGAGCAGTTCTTC.